This T cell receptor (beta chain) emerged from a study of cytotoxic CD8 clonotypes in ibrutinib-treated CLL. Study-level background: Mean productive templates were over 250,000; mean productive rearrangements were roughly 94,000. Broader study findings: The clonality went up when patients responded to ibrutinib and dropped back toward baseline at progression.

The CDR3 contains 16 residues. V lost 2 bases and J lost 7; bases outside the gene matches: 12. Germline CDR1 and CDR2: SNHLY and FYNNEI. With sequencing, the targeted depth ranged from 1 in 200,000 to 1 in 1 million T cells. Only in-frame clones appear in the TCRdb table, and some are missing; sequencing was by immunoSEQ multiplex PCR. The sample shows around 130,000 clones, 84% of them seen only once. Details on this clone: The antigen is undetermined.

This receptor was taken from a human donor with chronic lymphocytic leukemia. The chain recombines TRBV2 with TRBJ1-2, with TRBD1 matching over 8 bases. The specimen comprised PBMCs, sampled after 24 months of ibrutinib treatment. The CDR3 region has the DNA TGTGCCAGCAGTGAAACTTTAACGGACAGGGTTGGTGGCTACACCTTC. Its protein product is CASSETLTDRVGGYTF.